A single sample is the source of the 19 T cell receptor beta chains below, sequenced in a study of blood T cell repertoires in COVID-19. Repertoires were generated with immunoSEQ multiplex PCR, while TCRdb's copy carries only in-frame clones and drops some. The data contain 180,000 or so clones, approximately 85% of them singletons. The sequencing input was peripheral blood. These receptors originate from a woman aged 55-69 years with acute or convalescent COVID-19.

This sequence joins TRBV5-1 and TRBJ1-1; D not resolved. Germline-derived CDR1 and CDR2 are SGHRS and YFSETQ. The CDR3 is 12 residues long. Trimming stripped 7 bases from V and 4 bases from J, with 11 bases between. The chain's CDR3 is CASGGLSTEAFF. The DNA of the CDR3 is TGCGCCAGCGGCGGTTTGAGCACTGAAGCTTTCTTT.

The chain couples TRBV11-1 to TRBJ2-6; D might be TRBD1 (5 bases). The germline V and J ends were trimmed by 3 bases and 2 bases, with 8 bases remaining between them. Germline V gene data show CDR1 as SGHAT and CDR2 as FQDESV (reference sequence). The CDR3 has 15 amino acids. CDR3 bases: TGTGCCAGCAGCTTTTTCAGGGCTGGGGCCAACGTCCTGACTTTC. Amino acids: CASSFFRAGANVLTF.

This clone was seen only once. The junction shows a germline mismatch at one end, possibly a read error. This chain joins TRBV19 and TRBJ1-2; no reliable D call. CDR1 and CDR2 from the germline V gene are LNHDA and SQIVND (reference sequence). CDR3 length equals 10 residues. CDR3 nucleotides: TGTGCCAGTAGTGGGTCGAGGCAGTGCTTC. Translation: CASSGSRQCF.

The chain joins TRBV13 to TRBJ1-2; TRBD1 matches 8 bases. This CDR3 region has 14 residues. V was pared by 3 bases and J by 7 bases, with 7 bases of the junction left unmatched. Germline V gene lookup returns CDR1 PRHDT and CDR2 FYEKMQ (reference sequence). DNA of the CDR3: TGTGCCAGCAGCTTGAGGGACAGGCAAGGTGGCTACACCTTC. It is translated as CASSLRDRQGGYTF.

The chain employs TRBV6-1 and TRBJ2-3; D might be TRBD2 (7 bases). The CDR3 is 17 residues long. The V end was cut by 3 bases, the J end by 2 bases, with 18 bases between. Germline-derived CDR1 and CDR2 are MNHNS and SASEGT. The CDR3 nucleotides are TGTGCCAGCAGTGAGGGGGCTCTAGCGGCATCCACAGATACGCAGTATTTT. As protein: CASSEGALAASTDTQYF.

Only a few counts were recorded for this clone. CDR3 region: CASSIRSGRIQYF. The DNA for the CDR3 is TGTGCCAGTAGTATTCGTAGCGGGAGAATTCAGTACTTC. The chain carries TRBV19 and TRBJ2-4; 9 positions agree with TRBD2. CDR1 LNHDA and CDR2 SQIVND come from the germline V gene (reference sequence). The CDR3 has 13 amino acids. V lost 3 bases, J lost 10 bases, and 4 bases stayed unmatched.

The chain combines TRBV19 with TRBJ1-5, with a tentative D call TRBD1 (5 bases). V lost 4 bases and J 3 bases, leaving 16 bases between the germline ends. This CDR3 is built from 16 residues. Germline loops: CDR1 LNHDA, CDR2 SQIVND (reference sequence). As DNA, the CDR3 is TGTGCCAGTAGTACAATCCATACAGGCTACAATCAGCCCCAGCATTTT. Its translation: CASSTIHTGYNQPQHF.

The gene calls are TRBV29-1 and TRBJ1-1; unclear D gene. With 0 bases removed from V and 6 bases from J, the gap between germline ends came to 14 bases. Germline V gene lookup returns CDR1 SQVTM and CDR2 ANQGSEA. The CDR3 spans 14 residues. The CDR3 coding sequence is TGCAGCGTTGAAGATCCTTGGGCAGAAGCTGAAGCTTTCTTT. It yields the protein CSVEDPWAEAEAFF. Based on the CDR3 plus reference TRBV29-1 and TRBJ1-1, the full variable domain is SAVISQKPSRDICQRGTSLTIQCQVDSQVTMMFWYRQQPGQSLTLIATANQGSEATYESGFVIDKFPISRPNLTFSTLTVSNMSPEDSSIYLCSVEDPWAEAEAFFGQGTRLTVV.

A single count supports this clone. The rearrangement links TRBV7-8 to TRBJ2-1, with D tentatively TRBD1 (6 bases). From germline, CDR1 is SGHVS and CDR2 FQNEAQ. The V end lost 1 base, the J end lost 11 bases, and 15 bases lay between the germline ends. This CDR3 spans 14 amino acids. The DNA for the CDR3 is TGTGCCAGCAGCTTAGACAGGGTAACTCTAAAGCAGTTCTTC. Amino acids: CASSLDRVTLKQFF.

This clone came up a few times. The CDR3 here is CASSQALAGRFF. The CDR3 DNA sequence: TGTGCCAGCAGCCAAGCCCTAGCGGGGCGGTTCTTC. This chain uses TRBV3-1 (or the pseudogene TRBV3-2) with TRBJ2-1, with TRBD2 matching over 9 bases. V shed 1 base and J 15 bases; nucleotides not matched to a gene: 4. Per the germline V gene, CDR1 is LGHDT and CDR2 is YNNKEL (reference sequence). The CDR3 has 12 residues.

This chain uses TRBV3-1 (or the pseudogene TRBV3-2) with TRBJ2-5; the match to TRBD2 covers 8 bases. The CDR3 consists of 19 residues. Germline V gene lookup returns CDR1 LGHDT and CDR2 YNNKEL (reference sequence). Trimming at V came to 1 base and at J to 3 bases, leaving 16 bases not matched to a gene. In DNA form, the CDR3 reads TGTGCCAGCAGCCAAGTAAGCCGCCCATCGCTAGCGGGTAAAGAGACCCAGTACTTC. Protein: CASSQVSRPSLAGKETQYF.

CDR3: CASSQGAGRNEKLFF. In nucleotides, the CDR3 is TGCGCCAGCAGCCAAGGGGCAGGTCGAAATGAAAAACTGTTTTTT. The V and J genes are TRBV4-1 and TRBJ1-4; no firm D call. V dropped 1 base and J dropped 5 bases, with 11 bases sitting between them. This CDR3 is built from 15 residues. Germline loops: CDR1 MGHRA, CDR2 YSYEKL.

This chain joins TRBV28 and TRBJ2-7; 11 nucleotides align to TRBD2. The V gene end was trimmed by 7 bases and the J gene end by 0 bases; junction bases not matched to a gene: 14. This CDR3 has 18 residues. Germline V CDR1 and CDR2: MDHEN, SYDVKM. For the CDR3, the DNA is TGTGCCAGCACCTCCCTGAGACTAGCGGGGACTAGCTCCTACGAGCAGTACTTC. Translation gives CASTSLRLAGTSSYEQYF. The full variable domain, in which reference TRBV28 and TRBJ2-7 provide the parts outside the CDR3, is DVKVTQSSRYLVKRTGEKVFLECVQDMDHENMFWYRQDPGLGLRLIYFSYDVKMKEKGDIPEGYSVSREKKERFSLILESASTNQTSMYLCASTSLRLAGTSSYEQYFGPGTRLTVT.

The V gene is TRBV21-1, the J gene TRBJ1-6; TRBD1, the table's D call, lacks a check against the DNA. TRBV21-1 is a pseudogene. The CDR3 is 16 amino acids. CDR3 residues: CASSGGTGTFNSPLHF. DNA for the CDR3: TGTGCCAGCAGCGGAGGTACCGGGACATTTAATTCACCCCTCCACTTT.

The genes are TRBV30 and TRBJ1-1, with 7 bases matching TRBD1. The J segment lost 1 base and the V segment lost 7 bases, leaving 6 bases of the junction unmatched. Per germline, CDR1 GTSNPN and CDR2 SVGIG (reference sequence). The CDR3 has 13 amino acids. CDR3 residues: CAFRTGRNTEAFF. The CDR3 coding sequence is TGTGCCTTCCGGACAGGTCGGAACACTGAAGCTTTCTTT.

This clone was counted only a few times. The gene calls are TRBV18 and TRBJ2-1; the match to TRBD2 covers 7 bases. The germline CDR1 and CDR2 sequences are KGHSH and LQKENI. The ends lost 3 bases at V and 10 bases at J; junction bases unmatched: 9. The CDR3 sequence is 14 residues long. The CDR3 coding sequence is TGTGCCAGCTCACCCGTGGGAGGGGTCTTGGAGCAGTTCTTC. Its protein product is CASSPVGGVLEQFF.

The V gene is TRBV30, the J gene TRBJ1-2, with D unclear. V gave up 4 bases and J gave up 0 bases, with 6 bases separating them. The CDR3 consists of 12 residues. Germline values: CDR1 GTSNPN, CDR2 SVGIG (reference sequence). The CDR3 reads CAWNTANYGYTF. The CDR3 DNA reads as TGTGCCTGGAATACAGCTAACTATGGCTACACCTTC.

The chain uses TRBV29-1 and TRBJ2-7, with D possibly TRBD2 on 5 matching bases. This CDR3 spans 16 amino acids. In germline, CDR1 is SQVTM, CDR2 ANQGSEA. Trimming took off 3 bases at V and 2 bases at J, with 20 bases between the two ends. CDR3 nucleotides: TGCAGCGTTGATTCCCTAGGAGGAGGCGTAACCTACGAGCAGTACTTC. It is translated as CSVDSLGGGVTYEQYF.

The V gene is TRBV5-1, the J gene TRBJ2-1; D gene unclear. The V gene's germline CDR1 is SGHRS and CDR2 YFSETQ. Trimming removed 1 base from V and 3 bases from J, with 14 bases in between. There are 16 residues in the CDR3. Here the CDR3 DNA reads TGCGCCAGCAGCTTGCCTTCTCGGGTCGACTACAATGAGCAGTTCTTC. It translates to CASSLPSRVDYNEQFF.